This TCR beta chain originates from a study of T cells in tuberculosis. Study details: In South Africa, adults with active tuberculosis were compared with IGRA-negative and latently infected IGRA-positive adolescents. Study-level points and caveats: The TCR-beta difference was not significant; alpha differences partly reflected length.

Clones were read by immunoSEQ multiplex PCR, and TCRdb kept only the in-frame ones, dropping some. This table holds fewer than 35,000 clones, 94% found once. With respect to this clone: Its specificity is not known.

This clonotype was sampled from a donor aged 10-35 years with latent tuberculosis or without tuberculosis infection. Sample: PBMCs.

CDR3 in DNA: TGTGCCAGCAGCAAAGACCTAACCAATTTCGCTAGCAGATCGAACACCGGGGAGCTGTTTTTT. Amino acids: CASSKDLTNFASRSNTGELFF. The genes are TRBV21-1 and TRBJ2-2; no DNA check was done on the table's D call, TRBD2. TRBV21-1 is labeled a pseudogene. This CDR3 comprises 21 residues.